The source of this T cell receptor beta chain is a study of T cells in Graves' hyperthyroidism and ophthalmopathy. This clonotype was recorded only once. RNA transcripts gave rise to amplified TCR beta CDR3 regions. The TCR CDR3 first-round RT-PCR relied on the HTBI primer set. Using its own MiXCR run on the multiplex PCR reads, TCRdb lists one record per CDR3 protein. The sample lists roughly 750,000 distinct CDR3 sequences; over 15% were seen once. This TCR came from a young man with Graves' hyperthyroidism. The sequenced sample was blood.

In nucleotides, the CDR3 is TGTGCCAGCAGAGGCGGATGGTACCAAGAGACCCAGTACTTC. Translated: CASRGGWYQETQYF. The chain combines TRBV6-1 with TRBJ2-5, with D unresolved. From germline, CDR1 is MNHNS and CDR2 SASEGT. This CDR3 contains 14 residues. Trimming stripped 6 bases from V and 0 bases from J, with 11 bases between.